The rows below give T cell receptor beta chains drawn from one sample of a study of T-cell memory formation after mild COVID-19. TCRdb analysed the 5' RACE reads with MiXCR anew, one entry per CDR3 protein. The sample has fewer than 400,000 distinct CDR3 sequences; about an eighth are singletons. The sample comprised PBMCs or a T cell subset sorted from them (not recorded which). These TCRs come from a man in his late teens or twenties who had mild COVID-19 (a few samples of this study predate the infection). Cell type and time point are not known. The CDR3 runs from the conserved cysteine through the conserved F or W. The D gene is left open where the match is weak. Size values are once, few and many counts, or a class for expanded clones, and some rows have none.

v_gene,abundance,d_gene,j_gene,len,CDR3aa,CDR3nt
TRBV6-6,NA,TRBD1,TRBJ1-2,13,CASRWTGVEGYTF,TGTGCCAGCAGATGGACAGGGGTGGAAGGCTACACCTTC
TRBV4-1,few,NA,TRBJ2-3,18,CASSQAFRGSGSTDTQYF,TGCGCCAGCAGCCAGGCATTCAGGGGTAGCGGGAGCACAGATACGCAGTATTTT
TRBV12-3/TRBV12-4,NA,TRBD1,TRBJ1-5,14,CASSANRGGQPQHF,TGTGCCAGCAGTGCAAACAGGGGAGGTCAGCCCCAGCATTTT
TRBV12-3/TRBV12-4,few,NA,TRBJ1-5,14,CASSLMAGDQPQHF,TGTGCCAGCAGTTTAATGGCAGGGGATCAGCCCCAGCATTTT
TRBV5-1,NA,NA,TRBJ2-1,14,CASSGTAGVDEQFF,TGCGCCAGCAGCGGGACAGCGGGGGTCGATGAGCAGTTCTTC
TRBV5-1,few,NA,TRBJ1-3,14,CASSLGPEGDTIYF,TGCGCCAGCAGCCTGGGACCGGAGGGAGACACCATATATTTT
TRBV18,few,TRBD1,TRBJ1-1,18,CASSPRQGALGMNTEAFF,TGTGCCAGCTCACCCAGACAGGGGGCGCTCGGAATGAACACTGAAGCTTTCTTT
TRBV20-1,few,NA,TRBJ2-7,13,CSAGGTAYYEQYF,TGCAGTGCCGGGGGCACAGCCTACTACGAGCAGTACTTC
TRBV6-2/TRBV6-3,NA,NA,TRBJ1-1,13,CASSRAVSLGAFF,TGTGCCAGCAGTCGGGCGGTATCGTTAGGAGCTTTCTTT
TRBV4-1,NA,NA,TRBJ2-5,15,CASSQGGDGWETQYF,TGCGCCAGCAGCCAAGGAGGGGACGGATGGGAGACCCAGTACTTC
TRBV10-3,many,TRBD1,TRBJ1-1,13,CAISDPGTGQGFF,TGTGCCATCAGTGATCCCGGGACAGGGCAAGGCTTCTTT
TRBV6-2/TRBV6-3,NA,TRBD2,TRBJ2-1,16,CASSRTSGGNYNEQFF,TGTGCCAGCAGTCGCACTAGCGGGGGAAATTACAATGAGCAGTTCTTC
TRBV7-2,NA,NA,TRBJ1-1,14,CASTFGIWNTEAFF,TGTGCCAGCACCTTTGGTATCTGGAACACTGAAGCTTTCTTT
TRBV6-6,NA,NA,TRBJ2-2,14,CAHRRDGNTGELFF,TGTGCCCACCGACGGGATGGGAACACCGGGGAGCTGTTTTTT
TRBV6-5,NA,NA,TRBJ1-5,14,CASRTGSPNQPQHF,TGTGCCAGCAGGACGGGCAGTCCCAATCAGCCCCAGCATTTT
TRBV7-2,many,TRBD1,TRBJ2-2,16,CASSAHGTGGSGELFF,TGTGCCAGCAGCGCGCACGGGACAGGGGGCTCCGGGGAGCTGTTTTTT
TRBV24-1,NA,NA,TRBJ2-1,15,CATSGPSPRHNEQFF,TGTGCCACCAGTGGCCCCTCCCCGCGGCACAATGAGCAGTTCTTC
TRBV7-9,many,TRBD1,TRBJ1-2,15,CASSWGTGALYGYTF,TGTGCCAGCAGCTGGGGGACAGGGGCACTCTATGGCTACACCTTC
TRBV6-2/TRBV6-3,NA,TRBD1,TRBJ2-1,14,CASRSGTGANEQFF,TGTGCCAGCAGGTCCGGGACAGGGGCCAATGAGCAGTTCTTC
TRBV4-3,few,NA,TRBJ1-1,15,CASSQDGGMNTEAFF,TGCGCCAGCAGCCAAGATGGGGGGATGAACACTGAAGCTTTCTTT
TRBV6-1,NA,NA,TRBJ2-7,15,CASSESDLGIYEQYF,TGTGCCAGCAGTGAATCGGATTTGGGAATATACGAGCAGTACTTC
TRBV7-8,few,TRBD1,TRBJ1-5,15,CASSGHRGEGQPQHF,TGTGCCAGCAGCGGACACAGGGGGGAGGGTCAGCCCCAGCATTTT
TRBV29-1,NA,NA,TRBJ1-3,13,CSVVSGPGNTIYF,TGCAGCGTTGTGTCAGGGCCTGGAAACACCATATATTTT
TRBV9,NA,TRBD1,TRBJ2-2,17,CASSVPTAGGNTGELFF,TGTGCCAGCAGCGTACCTACAGCAGGGGGAAACACCGGGGAGCTGTTTTTT
TRBV14,few,NA,TRBJ1-2,17,CASSRVVRDRANYGYTF,TGTGCCAGCAGCCGCGTAGTCCGGGACCGAGCTAACTATGGCTACACCTTC
TRBV20-1,few,TRBD1,TRBJ2-7,14,CSATRTGLPYEQYF,TGCAGTGCTACAAGGACAGGGCTACCCTACGAGCAGTACTTC
TRBV5-4,few,NA,TRBJ2-5,15,CASSTSGRGQETQYF,TGTGCCAGCAGCACCAGTGGCAGGGGTCAAGAGACCCAGTACTTC